Here is one TCR beta chain with its context. Its target is unknown. This sample was taken from a study of blood T cells in healthy people across ages. Study-level points and caveats: Older individuals had lower TCR beta diversity per million T cells (the decline was roughly linear).

A second about 7 to 11 cycle PCR used barcoded and J-beta primers. TCRdb reprocessed the 5' RACE reads via MiXCR and lists one record per CDR3 protein. This table holds about 680,000 distinct CDR3 sequences, about half found once. CDR3 length: 15 amino acids. CDR1 is LGHNA and CDR2 is YNFKEQ in the germline V gene. J gave up 5 bases and V 7 bases, and 7 bases lay outside the gene matches. This clonotype was sampled from a woman aged 60-75 years in good health. The V and J genes are TRBV4-2 and TRBJ2-2; 10 nucleotides align to TRBD2. The material sequenced was blood. For the CDR3, the DNA is TGTGCCAGCACCTCTAGCGGGAGAAGTACCGGGGAGCTGTTTTTT. It yields the protein CASTSSGRSTGELFF.